These 8 T cell receptor beta chains originate from one sample sequenced in a study of blood T cell repertoires in COVID-19. Libraries were prepared by immunoSEQ multiplex PCR; TCRdb keeps only in-frame clonotypes and omits some of them. Of tens of thousands of clones listed, 88% are singletons. Sequenced material: peripheral blood. The source of these receptors is a human donor in a cohort sampled during active COVID-19.

The V call is TRBV3-1 (or the pseudogene TRBV3-2), the J call TRBJ1-1; weak D call: TRBD1 (5 bases). The CDR3 runs to 13 residues. V lost 6 bases and J lost 0, with 8 bases in between. The germline gives CDR1 LGHDT, CDR2 YNNKEL (reference sequence). The CDR3 bases are TGTGCCAGCAGTGGACACCTGAACACTGAAGCTTTCTTT. The encoded protein is CASSGHLNTEAFF.

This clone was picked up a small number of times. V usage is TRBV13 and J usage is TRBJ2-7; the match to TRBD2 covers 11 bases. Germline trimming cut 5 bases from V and 3 bases from J; bases unmatched to any gene: 18. The CDR3 spans 19 residues. Germline lookup yields CDR1 PRHDT and CDR2 FYEKMQ (reference sequence). DNA of the CDR3: TGTGCCAGCAGCCAATTGGGTAGCGGGAGGGACTATTTAGTCTACGAGCAGTACTTC. Translation gives CASSQLGSGRDYLVYEQYF. The full variable domain, its missing parts supplied by reference TRBV13 and TRBJ2-7, is AAGVIQSPRHLIKEKRETATLKCYPIPRHDTVYWYQQGPGQDPQFLISFYEKMQSDKGSIPDRFSAQQFSDYHSELNMSSLELGDSALYFCASSQLGSGRDYLVYEQYFGPGTRLTVT.

J is TRBJ2-5 and V is TRBV19; D may be TRBD2 (5 bases). The CDR3 is 16 residues long. Looked up from germline, CDR1 is LNHDA and CDR2 is SQIVND (reference sequence). The V and J ends lost 1 base and 5 bases respectively, with 17 bases between them. The CDR3 protein is CASSIGGRVSTETQYF. The DNA for the CDR3 is TGTGCCAGTAGTATAGGTGGGCGGGTTTCTACGGAGACCCAGTACTTC.

The rearrangement uses TRBV6-5 and TRBJ2-1; no clear D. Germline-derived CDR1 and CDR2 are MNHEY and SVGAGI. V lost 2 bases, J lost 9 bases, and 5 bases lay in between. This CDR3 is built from 11 residues. The CDR3 spells CASSYRSEQFF. The CDR3 DNA follows: TGTGCCAGCAGTTACAGGAGTGAGCAGTTCTTC.

The gene calls are TRBV3-1 (or the pseudogene TRBV3-2) and TRBJ2-6; D is undetermined. The CDR3 extends over 13 amino acids. V lost 2 bases, J lost 4 bases, and 3 bases lay in between. Germline CDR1 reads LGHDT; CDR2 reads YNNKEL (reference sequence). The CDR3 DNA reads as TGTGCCAGCAGCCAACTGGGGGCCAACGTCCTGACTTTC. It yields the protein CASSQLGANVLTF.

In this sample, this clone turned up once. This sequence joins TRBV7-6 and TRBJ2-7; D is perhaps TRBD1 (6 bases). Germline V gene lookup returns CDR1 SGHVS and CDR2 FNYEAQ. The CDR3 totals 15 residues. V dropped 4 bases and J dropped 2 bases, with 15 bases sitting between them. CDR3 protein: CASSSSARGTYEQYF. The CDR3 nucleotides read TGTGCCAGCAGCTCTAGTGCGAGGGGGACCTACGAGCAGTACTTC.

The chain employs TRBV6-2 or TRBV6-3 and TRBJ1-5; D is unclear. Per the germline V gene, CDR1 is MNHEY and CDR2 is SVGEGT. V lost 5 bases to trimming and J lost 5 bases, with 10 bases between them. The CDR3 runs 13 residues. In DNA form, the CDR3 reads TGTGCCAGCAGTCCCGACTCTTATCAGCCCCAGCATTTT. Protein product: CASSPDSYQPQHF.

This clone was seen a handful of times. The J gene is TRBJ1-5, the V gene TRBV28; perhaps TRBD1 as D (5 bases). V was cut by 4 bases and J by 5 bases, with 12 bases left in between. This CDR3 is built from 14 residues. Germline V CDR1 and CDR2: MDHEN, SYDVKM. The chain's CDR3 is CASSSGGHHQPQHF. CDR3 nucleotides: TGTGCCAGCAGTTCTGGCGGACATCATCAGCCCCAGCATTTT.